The 6 T cell receptor beta chains below come from one sample, sequenced in a study of OX40 agonist ivuxolimab in advanced cancers. Library construction relied on the immunoSEQ multiplex PCR assay. TCRdb stores this immuneACCESS table with in-frame sequences only. Part of the clones is absent; in the studies checked, under half of the shortfall reflects unresolved V genes, and no reason is known for the rest. This sample comprises over 85,000 clones, about 83% of them detected only once. In total, the top ten clones hold approximately 0.5% of the sample. Sequenced here: CD4+ or CD8+ T cells sorted from blood, sampled in a trial of the OX40 agonist ivuxolimab. All receptors come from an adult with an advanced solid tumor such as melanoma, head and neck, liver or kidney cancer.

In this sample, this clone turned up once. This sequence joins TRBV7-2 and TRBJ1-6; the D is unclear. The V end was cut by 5 bases, the J end by 10 bases, with 12 bases between. CDR1 and CDR2 (germline): SGHTA, FQGNSA. The CDR3 consists of 13 residues. CDR3 in DNA: TGTGCCAGCAGCCCCCTCCTAAGGTCACCCCTCCACTTT. Translation gives CASSPLLRSPLHF.

The chain joins TRBV28 to TRBJ1-5; 7 bases are a match to TRBD1. After removal of 6 bases from V and 1 base from J, the junction contained 3 bases not matched to a gene. The germline V gene has CDR1 MDHEN and CDR2 SYDVKM. This CDR3 comprises 14 residues. CDR3 coding DNA: TGTGCCAGCAGACGGGACAGAAGCAATCAGCCCCAGCATTTT. As protein: CASRRDRSNQPQHF. Drawing the rest from reference TRBV28 and TRBJ1-5, the complete variable domain is DVKVTQSSRYLVKRTGEKVFLECVQDMDHENMFWYRQDPGLGLRLIYFSYDVKMKEKGDIPEGYSVSREKKERFSLILESASTNQTSMYLCASRRDRSNQPQHFGDGTRLSIL.

The V call is TRBV6-1, the J call TRBJ1-6, with D possibly being TRBD1 (6 bases). CDR3 size: 15 residues. Trimming cost V 2 bases and J 9 bases, with 14 bases left between them. Germline loops: CDR1 MNHNS, CDR2 SASEGT. The chain's CDR3 is CASSEIGGTRSPLHF. CDR3 bases: TGTGCCAGCAGTGAAATAGGGGGTACACGTTCACCCCTCCACTTT.

The V call is TRBV2, the J call TRBJ2-1; a weak D match, TRBD2 (6 bases). Germline V gene sequence: CDR1 SNHLY, CDR2 FYNNEI. V was cut by 3 bases and J by 14 bases, with 11 bases left in between. This CDR3 contains 11 residues. CDR3 residues: CASSETSPKFF. In DNA form, the CDR3 reads TGTGCCAGCAGTGAGACTAGTCCAAAGTTCTTC.

This chain joins TRBV11-2 and TRBJ1-2; D remains unclear. The CDR3 totals 14 residues. Deletions cut 8 bases from V and 0 bases from J, with 13 bases between. Germline V gene sequence: CDR1 SGHAT, CDR2 FQNNGV. CDR3 in DNA: TGTGCCAGCTCCCTTGGAGCCGCTAACTATGGCTACACCTTC. This sequence encodes CASSLGAANYGYTF.

The gene calls are TRBV2 and TRBJ1-5, with D maybe TRBD1 (5 bases). V was trimmed by 4 bases and J by 2 bases, leaving 9 bases between them. CDR3 length: 14 amino acids. Per the germline V gene, CDR1 is SNHLY and CDR2 is FYNNEI. CDR3 sequence: CASSGGTRNQPQHF. DNA of the CDR3: TGTGCCAGCAGTGGGGGGACCCGCAATCAGCCCCAGCATTTT.